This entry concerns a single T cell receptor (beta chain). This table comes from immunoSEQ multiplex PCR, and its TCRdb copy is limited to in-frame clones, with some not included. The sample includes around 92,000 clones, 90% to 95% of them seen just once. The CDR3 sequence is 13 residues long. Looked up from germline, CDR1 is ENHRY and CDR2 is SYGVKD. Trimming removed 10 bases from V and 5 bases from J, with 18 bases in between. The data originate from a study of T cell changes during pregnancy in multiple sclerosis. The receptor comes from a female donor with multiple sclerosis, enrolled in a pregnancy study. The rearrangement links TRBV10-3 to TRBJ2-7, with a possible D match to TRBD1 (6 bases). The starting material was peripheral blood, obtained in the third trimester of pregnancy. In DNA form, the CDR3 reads TGTGCCACAGCCTCTACAGGGATAGACGAGCAGTACTTC. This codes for CATASTGIDEQYF.